A single sample gave rise to the 11 T cell receptor beta chains below, sequenced in a study of blood T cells in healthy people across ages. Sample-barcoded 5' priming and a J-beta primer mix drove a second PCR of about 7 to 11 cycles. TCRdb re-called the 5' RACE reads through MiXCR, storing one row per CDR3 protein. Here the sample spans 600,000 to 1,000,000 distinct CDR3 sequences, more than 45% being singletons. Sequenced material: blood. The receptors derive from a man in his thirties or forties in good health.

There are many counts of this clonotype. The rearrangement uses TRBV4-3 and TRBJ1-2; D gene unclear. Trimming took off 2 bases at V and 0 bases at J, with 13 bases between the two ends. The germline gives CDR1 LGHNA, CDR2 YSLEER. CDR3 length equals 16 residues. As DNA, the CDR3 is TGCGCCAGCAGCCAATCGGCGGCAAACGCTAACTATGGCTACACCTTC. This sequence encodes CASSQSAANANYGYTF.

This clonotype showed up just once. The genes are TRBV28 and TRBJ1-2; D not resolved. The germline V gene has CDR1 MDHEN and CDR2 SYDVKM. This CDR3 is 14 amino acids long. V lost 7 bases to trimming and J lost 3 bases, with 15 bases between them. CDR3 DNA sequence: TGTGCCAGCACCAATACTATCGGTGACTATGGCTACACCTTC. Its protein is CASTNTIGDYGYTF.

The chain combines TRBV4-3 with TRBJ2-2, with D tentatively TRBD1 or TRBD2 (5 bases each). Looked up from germline, CDR1 is LGHNA and CDR2 is YSLEER. Between the trimmed V and J ends, which lost 2 bases and 7 bases, there was a span of 20 bases. The CDR3 runs 17 residues. CDR3 nucleotide sequence: TGCGCCAGCAGCCAAACCGTTAGCGCAGGGCGGAACGGGGAGCTGTTTTTT. Translated, it gives CASSQTVSAGRNGELFF.

The chain employs TRBV29-1 and TRBJ1-2, with D tentatively TRBD1 (5 bases). The CDR3 sequence is 12 residues long. Trimming cost V 3 bases and J 4 bases, with 9 bases left between them. Germline assignment: CDR1 SQVTM and CDR2 ANQGSEA. The CDR3 sequence is CSVDWGGYGYTF. The DNA for the CDR3 is TGCAGCGTTGATTGGGGGGGCTATGGCTACACCTTC.

CDR3 nucleotides: TGTGCTAGTGGCCCGGGGACAGCCTACGAGCAGTACTTC. This gives the protein CASGPGTAYEQYF. The chain has TRBV12-5 and TRBJ2-7, with 7 bases identical to TRBD1. CDR1 and CDR2 from the germline V gene are LGHNT and FRNRAP. The CDR3 length is 13 residues. Germline trimming cut 6 bases from V and 2 bases from J; bases unmatched to any gene: 4.

This clonotype occurred a few times. V gene TRBV12-3 or TRBV12-4 combines with J gene TRBJ1-4; D is ambiguous. V gave up 2 bases and J gave up 11 bases, with 12 bases separating them. CDR3 length: 13 amino acids. The CDR3 coding sequence is TGTGCCAGCAGTTTATGGGCATCGCGGAAACTGTTTTTT. It encodes CASSLWASRKLFF.

This clonotype was counted between two and nine times. The V gene is TRBV5-1, the J gene TRBJ2-3, with D hard to call. Germline CDR1 and CDR2: SGHRS and YFSETQ. With 0 bases removed from V and 1 base from J, the gap between germline ends came to 6 bases. The CDR3 covers 14 residues. CDR3 protein: CASSLGEGTDTQYF. CDR3 DNA sequence: TGCGCCAGCAGCTTGGGCGAAGGCACAGATACGCAGTATTTT.

This sequence joins TRBV4-1 and TRBJ2-7; 9 positions match TRBD1. The tail of the sequence fits TRBJ2-5 better, so the J call may be wrong. CDR3 length equals 17 residues. Germline loops: CDR1 MGHRA, CDR2 YSYEKL. CDR3 nucleotide sequence: TGCGCCAGCAGCCAAGACGATTCGGGGACAGGGCGGGAGACCCAGTACTTC. It yields the protein CASSQDDSGTGRETQYF.

The J gene is TRBJ2-4, the V gene TRBV7-8, with 9 bases lining up with TRBD1. TRBJ2-7 matches the DNA end more closely, so the J call is doubtful. CDR3 size: 15 residues. The germline gives CDR1 SGHVS, CDR2 FQNEAQ. This chain's CDR3 is CASSFDRGYYYEQYF. CDR3 nucleotides: TGTGCCAGCAGCTTCGACAGGGGGTATTACTACGAGCAGTACTTC.

For the CDR3, the DNA is TGTGCCAGCAGCTTATATTCGGTGGGGCCTCAGTGGTTCAAAGAGACCCAGTTCTTC. This translates into CASSLYSVGPQWFKETQFF. The rearrangement joins TRBV7-8 to TRBJ2-1; D is perhaps TRBD1 (5 bases). The V end lost 2 bases, the J end lost 13 bases, and 33 bases lay between the germline ends. The CDR3 loop spans 19 amino acids. Germline loops: CDR1 SGHVS, CDR2 FQNEAQ.

The CDR3 reads CASSQGFLTTDGYTF. The CDR3 DNA sequence: TGTGCCAGCAGCCAAGGCTTTTTGACGACTGATGGCTACACCTTC. V gene TRBV3-1 combines with J gene TRBJ1-2; D ambiguous. The CDR3 has 15 residues. In germline, CDR1 is LGHDT, CDR2 YNNKEL (reference sequence). The germline V and J ends were trimmed by 1 base and 6 bases, with 15 bases remaining between them. The full variable domain, in which reference TRBV3-1 and TRBJ1-2 provide the parts outside the CDR3, is DTAVSQTPKYLVTQMGNDKSIKCEQNLGHDTMYWYKQDSKKFLKIMFSYNNKELIINETVPNRFSPKSPDKAHLNLHINSLELGDSAVYFCASSQGFLTTDGYTFGSGTRLTVV.